The sequence of this T cell receptor beta chain was determined in a study of cytomegalovirus exposure and HLA in healthy donors. With 60 Vbeta and 13 Jbeta primers, the PCR was carried out. The method was immunoSEQ multiplex PCR; TCRdb's version includes in-frame clones alone and lacks a portion of them. Here the sample spans about 250,000 clones, 80% being singletons. V dropped 4 bases and J dropped 5; count of bases not matched to a gene: 12. CDR3 length: 16 residues. CDR1 is SGHDN, CDR2 FVKESK, per germline. Findings and limits, study-wide: As confirmed in vitro, three CMV-associated chains were specific for CMV antigens. An observed cluster of highly shared sequence variants was recorded as a likely sequencing artifact. A later analysis associated around 17,000 TCR beta sequences with HLA alleles at a 0.05 false discovery rate.

Turning to this clone: Its matching antigen is unknown.

The specimen sequenced was PBMCs. The chain has TRBV14 and TRBJ2-7; 9 bases line up with TRBD2. This TCR was sampled from a girl between 2 and 10 years old in good health and CMV-seronegative. The CDR3 nucleotides are TGTGCCAGCAGCCTGAGATTAGCGGGAGTGAAGAACGAGCAGTACTTC. This encodes CASSLRLAGVKNEQYF.